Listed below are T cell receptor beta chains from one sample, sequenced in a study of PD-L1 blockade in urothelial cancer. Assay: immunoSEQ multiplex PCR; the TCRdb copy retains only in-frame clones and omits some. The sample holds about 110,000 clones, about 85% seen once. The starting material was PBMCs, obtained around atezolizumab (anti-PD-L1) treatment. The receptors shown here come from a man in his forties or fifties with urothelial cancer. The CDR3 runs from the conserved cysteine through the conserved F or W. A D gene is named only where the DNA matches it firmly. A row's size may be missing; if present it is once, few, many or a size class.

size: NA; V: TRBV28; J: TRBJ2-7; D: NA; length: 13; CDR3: CASSIDSSYEQYF; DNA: TGTGCCAGCAGTATCGACAGCTCCTACGAGCAGTACTTC
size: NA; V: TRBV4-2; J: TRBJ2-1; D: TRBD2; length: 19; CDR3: CASSQGGPAGVRSYNEQFF; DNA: TGTGCCAGCAGCCAAGGGGGTCCCGCGGGAGTCCGCTCCTACAATGAGCAGTTCTTC
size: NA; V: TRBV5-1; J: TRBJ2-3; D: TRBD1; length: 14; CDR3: CASSIQTGTDTQYF; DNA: TGCGCCAGCAGCATACAGACAGGGACAGATACGCAGTATTTT
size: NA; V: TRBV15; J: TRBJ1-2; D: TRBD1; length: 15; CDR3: CATSRTGTGGDGYTF; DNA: TGTGCCACCAGCAGAACCGGGACAGGGGGGGATGGCTACACCTTC
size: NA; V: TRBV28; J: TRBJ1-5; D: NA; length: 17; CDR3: CASSLLQAPYSNQPQHF; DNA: TGTGCCAGCAGTTTACTTCAGGCCCCGTATAGCAATCAGCCCCAGCATTTT
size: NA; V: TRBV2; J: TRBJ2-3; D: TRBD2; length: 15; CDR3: CASSDLAGSLDTQYF; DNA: TGTGCCAGCAGTGATCTAGCGGGATCCCTAGATACGCAGTATTTT
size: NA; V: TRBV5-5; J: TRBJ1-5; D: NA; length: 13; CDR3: CASSSVGNQPQHF; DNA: TGTGCCAGCAGCTCGGTGGGCAATCAGCCCCAGCATTTT
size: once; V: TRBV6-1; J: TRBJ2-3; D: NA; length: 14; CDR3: CASRGSFSTDTQYF; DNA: TGTGCCAGCAGGGGCAGCTTTAGCACAGATACGCAGTATTTT
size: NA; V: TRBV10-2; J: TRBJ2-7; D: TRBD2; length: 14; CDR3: CASSEGGSTYEQYF; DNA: TGCGCCAGCAGTGAAGGCGGGAGCACCTACGAGCAGTACTTC
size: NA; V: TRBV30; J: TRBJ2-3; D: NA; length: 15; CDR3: CAWSVWKTGTDTQYF; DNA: TGTGCCTGGAGTGTTTGGAAGACAGGTACAGATACGCAGTATTTT
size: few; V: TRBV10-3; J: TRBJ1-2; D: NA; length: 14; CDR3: CAISETGSSYGYTF; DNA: TGTGCCATCAGTGAGACAGGGTCGAGCTATGGCTACACCTTC
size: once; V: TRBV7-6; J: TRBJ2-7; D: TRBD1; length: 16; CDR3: CASSLQGTGGSYEQYF; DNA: TGTGCCAGCAGCTTACAAGGGACAGGGGGGTCGTACGAGCAGTACTTC
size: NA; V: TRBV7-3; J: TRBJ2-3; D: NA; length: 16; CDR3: CASSHPASEKTDTQYF; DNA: TGTGCCAGCAGCCACCCGGCTAGCGAGAAAACAGATACGCAGTATTTT
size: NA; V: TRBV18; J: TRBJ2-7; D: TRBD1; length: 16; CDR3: CASSPRTGGVSDEQYF; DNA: TGTGCCAGCTCACCAAGGACAGGGGGAGTATCCGACGAGCAGTACTTC
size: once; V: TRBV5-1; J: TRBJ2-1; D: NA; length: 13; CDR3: CASSLGQGYEQFF; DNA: TGCGCCAGCAGCTTGGGGCAGGGATATGAGCAGTTCTTC
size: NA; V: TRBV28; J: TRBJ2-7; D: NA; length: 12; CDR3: CAISDRLHEQYF; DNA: TGTGCCATCTCTGACAGGCTCCACGAGCAGTACTTC
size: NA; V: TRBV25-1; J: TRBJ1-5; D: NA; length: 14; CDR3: CASSEYSSYQPQHF; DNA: TGTGCCAGCAGTGAATATTCCTCCTATCAGCCCCAGCATTTT
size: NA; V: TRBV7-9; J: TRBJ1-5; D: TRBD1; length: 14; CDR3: CASSLTGGEQPQHF; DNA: TGTGCCAGCAGCTTAACAGGGGGCGAGCAGCCCCAGCATTTT
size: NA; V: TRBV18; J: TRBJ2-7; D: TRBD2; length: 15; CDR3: CASSPGTSGMDEQYF; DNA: TGTGCCAGCTCTCCGGGGACTAGCGGGATGGACGAGCAGTACTTC
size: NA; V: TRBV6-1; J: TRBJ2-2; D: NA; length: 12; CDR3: CASSVFIRELFF; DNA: TGTGCCAGCAGTGTTTTTATCCGGGAGCTGTTTTTT
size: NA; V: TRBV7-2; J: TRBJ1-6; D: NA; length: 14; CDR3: CASSHRVRNSPLHF; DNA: TGTGCCAGCAGCCACAGGGTCAGGAATTCACCCCTCCACTTT
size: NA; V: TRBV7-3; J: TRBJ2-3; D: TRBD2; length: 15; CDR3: CASSLTSGRTDTQYF; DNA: TGTGCCAGCAGCCTTACTAGCGGGAGAACAGATACGCAGTATTTT
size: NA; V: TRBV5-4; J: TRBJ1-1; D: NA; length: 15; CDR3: CASSSYMDSGTEAFF; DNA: TGTGCCAGCAGCTCCTACATGGATTCGGGGACTGAAGCTTTCTTT
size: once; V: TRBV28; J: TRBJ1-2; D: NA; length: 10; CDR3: CAKGTNGYTF; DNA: TGTGCCAAGGGGACAAATGGCTACACCTTC